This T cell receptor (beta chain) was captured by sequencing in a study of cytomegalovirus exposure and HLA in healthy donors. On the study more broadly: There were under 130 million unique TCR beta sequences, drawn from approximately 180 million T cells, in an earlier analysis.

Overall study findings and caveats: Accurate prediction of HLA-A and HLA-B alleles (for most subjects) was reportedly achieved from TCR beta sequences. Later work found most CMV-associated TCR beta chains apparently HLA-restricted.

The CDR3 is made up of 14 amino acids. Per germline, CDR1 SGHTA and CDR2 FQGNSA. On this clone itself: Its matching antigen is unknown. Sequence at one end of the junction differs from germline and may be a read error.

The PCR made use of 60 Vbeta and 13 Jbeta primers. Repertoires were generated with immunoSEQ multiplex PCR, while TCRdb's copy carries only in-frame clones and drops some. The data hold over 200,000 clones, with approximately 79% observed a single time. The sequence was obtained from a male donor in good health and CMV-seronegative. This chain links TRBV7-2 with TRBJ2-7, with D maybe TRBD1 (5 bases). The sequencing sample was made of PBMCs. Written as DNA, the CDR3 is TGTGCCAGCAGCTCCAGGGTTTCCTCCCACGAGCAGTACTTC. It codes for CASSSRVSSHEQYF.